This T cell receptor (beta chain) was observed in a study of identical twins. Germline loops: CDR1 SQVTM, CDR2 ANQGSEA. CDR3 length equals 14 residues. Trimming removed 6 bases from V and 9 bases from J; junction bases left unmatched: 12. TCRdb reprocessed the 5' RACE reads with MiXCR, giving one entry per CDR3 protein. The data show approximately 1.8 million distinct CDR3 sequences, more than 30% seen once. The sequence was collected from a newborn girl in good health. Sample: cord blood. The J gene is TRBJ2-1, the V gene TRBV29-1; TRBD2 matches at 9 bases. CDR3 in amino acids: CSVARLAVNSEQFF. CDR3 nucleotides: TGCAGCGTCGCCCGACTAGCGGTAAACAGTGAGCAGTTCTTC.